This TCR beta chain was retrieved from a study of OX40 agonist ivuxolimab in advanced cancers. Turning to the study itself: The patients received ivuxolimab by intravenous route every 2 weeks at 0.01 to 10 mg/kg.

Data came from immunoSEQ multiplex PCR; TCRdb stores just in-frame clones and leaves some out. This table holds some 100,000 clones, nearly 90% found once. CDR1 and CDR2 (germline): GTSNPN, SVGIG (reference sequence). Trimming removed 2 bases from V and 5 bases from J, with 12 bases in between. This CDR3 has 13 amino acids. Material: CD4+ or CD8+ T cells sorted from blood, obtained in a trial of the OX40 agonist ivuxolimab. V is TRBV30 and J is TRBJ2-5; D ambiguous. The clonotype was recovered from an adult with an advanced solid tumor such as melanoma, head and neck, liver or kidney cancer. The CDR3 DNA reads TGTGCCTGGAGTTCAGGCAACCCGGAGACCCAGTACTTC. Amino acids: CAWSSGNPETQYF.